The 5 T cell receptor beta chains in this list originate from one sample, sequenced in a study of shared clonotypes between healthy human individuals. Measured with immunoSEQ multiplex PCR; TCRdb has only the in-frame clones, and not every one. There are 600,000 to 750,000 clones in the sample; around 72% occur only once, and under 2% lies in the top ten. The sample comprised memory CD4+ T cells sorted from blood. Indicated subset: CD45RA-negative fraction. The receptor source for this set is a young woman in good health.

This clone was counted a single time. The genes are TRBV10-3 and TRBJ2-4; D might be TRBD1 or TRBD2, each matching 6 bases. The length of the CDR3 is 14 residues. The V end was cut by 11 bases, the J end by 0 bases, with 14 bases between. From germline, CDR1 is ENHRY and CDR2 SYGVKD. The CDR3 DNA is TGTGCCTCCGGGGGCGTGGCAGCCAAAAACATTCAGTACTTC. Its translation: CASGGVAAKNIQYF.

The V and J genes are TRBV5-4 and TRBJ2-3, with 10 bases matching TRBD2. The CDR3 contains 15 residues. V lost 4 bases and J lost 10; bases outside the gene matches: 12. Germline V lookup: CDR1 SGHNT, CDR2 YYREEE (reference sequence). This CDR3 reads CASSQDEREGQSQYF. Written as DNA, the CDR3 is TGTGCCAGCAGCCAAGATGAGCGGGAGGGCCAATCGCAGTATTTT.

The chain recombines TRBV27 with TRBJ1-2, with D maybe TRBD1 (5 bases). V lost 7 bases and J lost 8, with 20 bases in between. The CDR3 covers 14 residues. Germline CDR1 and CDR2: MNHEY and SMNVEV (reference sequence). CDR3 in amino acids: CASTDRRGYGGYTF. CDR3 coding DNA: TGTGCCAGCACAGACAGAAGGGGTTACGGCGGCTACACCTTC.

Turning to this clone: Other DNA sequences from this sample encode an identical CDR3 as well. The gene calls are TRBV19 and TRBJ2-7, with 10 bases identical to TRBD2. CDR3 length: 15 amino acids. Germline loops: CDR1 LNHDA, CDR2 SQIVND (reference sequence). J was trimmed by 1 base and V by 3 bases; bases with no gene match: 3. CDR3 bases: TGTGCCAGTAGTATGGGGACTAGCGCTTCCTACGAGCAGTACTTC. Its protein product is CASSMGTSASYEQYF. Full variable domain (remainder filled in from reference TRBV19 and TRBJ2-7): DGGITQSPKYLFRKEGQNVTLSCEQNLNHDAMYWYRQDPGQGLRLIYYSQIVNDFQKGDIAEGYSVSREKKESFPLTVTSAQKNPTAFYLCASSMGTSASYEQYFGPGTRLTVT.

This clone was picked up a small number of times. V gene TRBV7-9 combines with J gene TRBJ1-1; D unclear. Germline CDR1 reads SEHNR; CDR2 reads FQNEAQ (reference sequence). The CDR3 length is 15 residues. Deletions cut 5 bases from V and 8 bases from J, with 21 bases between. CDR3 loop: CASSPLTKAAWEAFF. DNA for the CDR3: TGTGCCAGCAGCCCACTAACTAAGGCGGCATGGGAAGCTTTCTTT.